These 21 T cell receptor beta chains came from one sample sequenced in a study of T cell clones after liver transplantation. The method was immunoSEQ multiplex PCR; TCRdb's version includes in-frame clones alone and lacks a portion of them. The sample contains approximately 100,000 clones, around 84% of which appear only once. This material consisted of CD4+ T cells from blood, taken around 44 months after liver transplant. The receptors derive from a human patient who received a liver transplant. Some T cells may originate from the graft donor.

J is TRBJ2-3 and V is TRBV6-5; D is unresolved. The CDR3 is 13 residues long. Germline V gives CDR1 MNHEY, CDR2 SVGAGI. Trimming took 6 bases from V and 3 from J, leaving 10 bases between them. CDR3 bases: TGTGCCAGCAGCCCCGGTGGGACAGATACGCAGTATTTT. It yields the protein CASSPGGTDTQYF.

This chain links TRBV30 with TRBJ1-3; 8 bases line up with TRBD1. The CDR3 spans 12 residues. After removal of 4 bases from V and 8 bases from J, the junction contained 4 bases not matched to a gene. Per germline, CDR1 GTSNPN and CDR2 SVGIG (reference sequence). The CDR3 DNA follows: TGTGCCTGGAAAGACAGGGGACACACCATATATTTT. This codes for CAWKDRGHTIYF.

The V and J genes are TRBV7-9 and TRBJ1-1; D gene ambiguous. The germline gives CDR1 SEHNR, CDR2 FQNEAQ (reference sequence). The CDR3 totals 15 residues. V lost 7 bases and J lost 3, with 18 bases in between. The CDR3 reads CASNPSKARDTEAFF. Written as DNA, the CDR3 is TGTGCCAGCAACCCCAGTAAGGCTCGGGACACTGAAGCTTTCTTT.

The CDR3 protein is CASSGRRYEQYF. DNA of the CDR3: TGTGCCAGTTCCGGGAGGAGGTACGAGCAGTACTTC. The gene calls are TRBV28 and TRBJ2-7; 7 bases agree with TRBD2. Unmatched junction bases numbered 6, after V lost 9 bases and J lost 4 bases. Looked up from germline, CDR1 is MDHEN and CDR2 is SYDVKM. The CDR3 has 12 residues.

The V gene is TRBV4-2, the J gene TRBJ2-3, with D tentatively TRBD1 (6 bases). Trimming removed 0 bases at V and 2 bases at J, with 15 bases between. Per the germline V gene, CDR1 is LGHNA and CDR2 is YNFKEQ. The CDR3 has 17 amino acids. DNA for the CDR3: TGTGCCAGCAGCCAAGATACTGGCAGGGACATCACAGATACGCAGTATTTT. It translates to CASSQDTGRDITDTQYF.

This clone appeared a few times. The chain has TRBV2 and TRBJ1-6; the D is unclear. This CDR3 is 14 amino acids long. The V gene lost 7 bases and the J gene lost 8 bases, with 15 bases spanning the gap. In germline, CDR1 is SNHLY, CDR2 FYNNEI. The CDR3 DNA follows: TGTGCCAGCACTCCCGAAGGAGGCCATTCACCCCTCCACTTT. This codes for CASTPEGGHSPLHF.

The gene calls are TRBV5-4 and TRBJ1-1, with D unresolved. The germline V gene encodes CDR1 SGHNT and CDR2 YYREEE (reference sequence). Between the trimmed V and J ends, which lost 4 bases and 3 bases, there was a span of 19 bases. This CDR3 is 16 amino acids long. Here the CDR3 reads CASSLDGITKDTEAFF. Here the CDR3 DNA reads TGTGCCAGCAGCCTGGACGGGATTACAAAGGACACTGAAGCTTTCTTT. Supplemented by reference TRBV5-4 and TRBJ1-1, the full variable domain reads ETGVTQSPTHLIKTRGQQVTLRCSSQSGHNTVSWYQQALGQGPQFIFQYYREEENGRGNFPPRFSGLQFPNYSSELNVNALELDDSALYLCASSLDGITKDTEAFFGQGTRLTVV.

The V and J genes are TRBV19 and TRBJ1-4; maybe TRBD1 (6 bases). This CDR3 contains 14 residues. Trimming pared 4 bases from V and 7 bases from J, leaving 13 bases between. Germline V gives CDR1 LNHDA, CDR2 SQIVND (reference sequence). CDR3 loop: CASSNPGDSEKLFF. The CDR3 bases are TGTGCCAGTAGTAACCCAGGGGATTCTGAAAAACTGTTTTTT.

CDR3 sequence: CASTKAGGSSYEQFF. CDR3 nucleotides: TGCGCCAGTACCAAAGCGGGAGGCTCCAGTTATGAGCAGTTCTTC. The chain uses TRBV5-1 and TRBJ2-1; TRBD2 agrees at 9 bases. In germline, CDR1 is SGHRS, CDR2 YFSETQ. The CDR3 length is 15 residues. The V gene end was trimmed by 8 bases and the J gene end by 8 bases; junction bases not matched to a gene: 14.

This CDR3 is CASSYVTTGSYEQYF. Here the CDR3 DNA reads TGTGCCAGCAGTTACGTTACCACGGGCTCCTACGAGCAGTACTTC. The V call is TRBV6-5, the J call TRBJ2-7; D is uncertain. V was pared by 2 bases and J by 0 bases, with 11 bases between. CDR3 size: 15 residues. Looked up from germline, CDR1 is MNHEY and CDR2 is SVGAGI.

V is TRBV5-4 and J is TRBJ1-2; no definite D call. The germline CDR1 and CDR2 sequences are SGHNT and YYREEE (reference sequence). Deletions cut 4 bases from V and 6 bases from J, with 13 bases between. The CDR3 has 13 amino acids. The CDR3 loop reads CASSPTGGDGYTF. The CDR3 coding sequence is TGTGCCAGCAGCCCAACCGGTGGGGATGGCTACACCTTC.

This chain links TRBV4-2 with TRBJ2-7; 7 positions agree with TRBD1. Germline-derived CDR1 and CDR2 are LGHNA and YNFKEQ. This CDR3 region has 16 residues. The ends lost 2 bases at V and 0 bases at J; junction bases unmatched: 7. The CDR3 spells CASSQPQGSSSYEQYF. DNA for the CDR3: TGTGCCAGCAGCCAACCACAGGGGAGCAGCTCCTACGAGCAGTACTTC.

CDR3 loop: CASSLAVGRDTF. The DNA for the CDR3 is TGTGCCAGCAGCCTAGCGGTTGGAAGGGATACCTTC. V usage is TRBV5-4 and J usage is TRBJ1-2; no reliable D call. The germline gives CDR1 SGHNT, CDR2 YYREEE (reference sequence). This CDR3 has 12 amino acids. V lost 4 bases to trimming and J lost 14 bases, with 18 bases between them.

The chain uses TRBV7-3 and TRBJ2-6; D unclear. Germline CDR1 reads SGHTA; CDR2 reads FQGTGA. CDR3 length equals 16 residues. Deletions cut 5 bases from V and 3 bases from J, with 14 bases between. CDR3 in amino acids: CASSVGLLGGANVLTF. The CDR3 nucleotides are TGTGCCAGCAGCGTGGGGTTATTGGGTGGGGCCAACGTCCTGACTTTC.

The V gene is TRBV7-2, the J gene TRBJ2-3; 9 bases agree with TRBD1. Trimming cost V 6 bases and J 1 base; bases outside gene matches: 5. Germline CDR1 SGHTA, CDR2 FQGNSA. The CDR3 consists of 15 residues. CDR3 loop: CASRGDRVRTDTQYF. In DNA, the CDR3 is TGTGCCAGCAGGGGGGACAGGGTTCGCACAGATACGCAGTATTTT.

V is TRBV27 and J is TRBJ2-4, with D hard to call. Between the trimmed V and J ends, which lost 3 bases and 0 bases, there was a span of 9 bases. The CDR3 is 15 amino acids. Germline loops: CDR1 MNHEY, CDR2 SMNVEV (reference sequence). This chain's CDR3 is CASSFRAGAKNIQYF. For the CDR3, the DNA is TGTGCCAGCAGTTTTCGTGCCGGAGCCAAAAACATTCAGTACTTC.

The chain combines TRBV6-1 with TRBJ1-2, with D perhaps TRBD1 (5 bases). CDR3 length: 12 residues. V gave up 7 bases and J gave up 0 bases, with 6 bases separating them. The germline gives CDR1 MNHNS, CDR2 SASEGT. This chain's CDR3 is CASMTANYGYTF. The CDR3 region has the DNA TGTGCCAGCATGACAGCTAACTATGGCTACACCTTC.

This chain links TRBV9 with TRBJ1-2, with D perhaps TRBD1 (5 bases). The germline gives CDR1 SGDLS, CDR2 YYNGEE. This CDR3 contains 14 residues. V dropped 4 bases and J dropped 0 bases, with 10 bases sitting between them. CDR3 sequence reads: CASSTRDPNYGYTF. The DNA for the CDR3 is TGTGCCAGCAGCACCCGGGACCCTAACTATGGCTACACCTTC.

The chain carries TRBV5-1 and TRBJ2-3, with TRBD2 identical over 8 bases. V was pared by 4 bases and J by 8 bases, with 9 bases of the junction left unmatched. This CDR3 is 14 amino acids long. The germline V gene has CDR1 SGHRS and CDR2 YFSETQ. The CDR3 reads CASSLGLAGGTQYF. The CDR3 bases are TGCGCCAGCAGCCTAGGACTAGCCGGGGGTACGCAGTATTTT. The whole variable domain, remainder taken from reference TRBV5-1 and TRBJ2-3, is KAGVTQTPRYLIKTRGQQVTLSCSPISGHRSVSWYQQTPGQGLQFLFEYFSETQRNKGNFPGRFSGRQFSNSRSEMNVSTLELGDSALYLCASSLGLAGGTQYFGPGTRLTVL.

This clone has only a few counts. V is TRBV7-9 and J is TRBJ2-5, with D hard to call. The germline gives CDR1 SEHNR, CDR2 FQNEAQ (reference sequence). Deletions cut 1 base from V and 5 bases from J, with 8 bases between. CDR3 length equals 13 residues. The CDR3 DNA is TGTGCCAGCAGCTTAGTGGGTGGTGAGACCCAGTACTTC. Translated, it gives CASSLVGGETQYF.

The chain uses TRBV4-2 and TRBJ1-4, with 7 nucleotides matching TRBD1. The CDR3 has 19 residues. Trimming removed 0 bases from V and 0 bases from J; junction bases left unmatched: 10. The V gene's germline CDR1 is LGHNA and CDR2 YNFKEQ. The CDR3 region is CASSQDSAGGWATNEKLFF. The CDR3 bases are TGTGCCAGCAGCCAAGATTCGGCAGGGGGTTGGGCAACTAATGAAAAACTGTTTTTT.